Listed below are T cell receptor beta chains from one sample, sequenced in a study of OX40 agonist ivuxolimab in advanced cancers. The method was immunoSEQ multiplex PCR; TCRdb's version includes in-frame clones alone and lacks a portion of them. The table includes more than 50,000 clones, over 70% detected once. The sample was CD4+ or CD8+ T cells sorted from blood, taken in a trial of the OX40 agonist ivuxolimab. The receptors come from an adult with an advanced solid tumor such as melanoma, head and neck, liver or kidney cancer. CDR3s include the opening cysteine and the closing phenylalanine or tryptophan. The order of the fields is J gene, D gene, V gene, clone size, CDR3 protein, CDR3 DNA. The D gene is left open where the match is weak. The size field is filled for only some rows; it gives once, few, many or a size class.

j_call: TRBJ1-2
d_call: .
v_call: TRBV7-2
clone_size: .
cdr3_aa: CASSLSPSGVYGYTF
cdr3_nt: TGTGCCAGCAGCTTAAGTCCTTCAGGTGTCTATGGCTACACCTTC

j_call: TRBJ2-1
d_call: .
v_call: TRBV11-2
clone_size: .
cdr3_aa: CASSPSREGEQFF
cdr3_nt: TGTGCCAGCAGCCCCAGCAGAGAGGGTGAGCAGTTCTTC

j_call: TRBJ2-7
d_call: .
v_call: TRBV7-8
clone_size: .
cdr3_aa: CASSLVDTPSYEQYF
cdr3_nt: TGTGCCAGCAGCTTAGTGGACACTCCATCCTACGAGCAGTACTTC

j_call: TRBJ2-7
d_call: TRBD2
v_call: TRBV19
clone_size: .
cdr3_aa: CASSTRFLAGVGEQYF
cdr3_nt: TGTGCCAGTAGTACCCGGTTTCTAGCGGGAGTGGGTGAGCAGTACTTC

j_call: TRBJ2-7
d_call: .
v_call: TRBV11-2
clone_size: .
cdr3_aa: CASSLQGGYEQYF
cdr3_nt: TGTGCCAGCAGCCTGCAGGGTGGCTACGAGCAGTACTTC

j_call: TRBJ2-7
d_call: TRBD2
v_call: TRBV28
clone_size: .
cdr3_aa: CASSLPWTSGPYEQYF
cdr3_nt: TGTGCCAGCAGTTTACCATGGACTAGCGGGCCCTACGAGCAGTACTTC

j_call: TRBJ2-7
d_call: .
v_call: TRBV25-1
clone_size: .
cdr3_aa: CASSVSYEQYF
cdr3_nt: TGTGCCAGCAGTGTCAGCTACGAGCAGTACTTC

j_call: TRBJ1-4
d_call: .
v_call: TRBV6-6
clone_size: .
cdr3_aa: CASSYSGEKLFF
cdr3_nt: TGTGCCAGCAGTTACTCGGGGGAAAAACTGTTTTTT

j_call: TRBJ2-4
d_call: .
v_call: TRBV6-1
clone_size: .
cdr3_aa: CASLGGNIQYF
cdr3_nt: TGTGCCAGCCTAGGCGGGAACATTCAGTACTTC

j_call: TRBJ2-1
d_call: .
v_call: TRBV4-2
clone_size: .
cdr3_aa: CASSQGAGPRNEQFF
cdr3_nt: TGTGCCAGCAGCCAAGGGGCAGGGCCGCGCAATGAGCAGTTCTTC

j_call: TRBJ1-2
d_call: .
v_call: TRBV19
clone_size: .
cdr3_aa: CASSSTALGAYGYTF
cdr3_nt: TGTGCCAGTAGTTCGACAGCCCTCGGAGCCTATGGCTACACCTTC

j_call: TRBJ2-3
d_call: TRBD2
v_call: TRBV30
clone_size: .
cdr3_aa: CASSHIAGVTDTQYF
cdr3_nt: TGTGCCTCCTCGCATATAGCGGGAGTTACAGATACGCAGTATTTT

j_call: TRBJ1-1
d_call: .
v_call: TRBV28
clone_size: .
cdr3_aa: CASENPMNTEAFF
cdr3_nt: TGTGCCAGCGAGAACCCCATGAACACTGAAGCTTTCTTT

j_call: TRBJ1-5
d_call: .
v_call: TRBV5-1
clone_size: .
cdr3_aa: CASSLGTEGQPQHF
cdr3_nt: TGCGCCAGCAGCTTGGGGACAGAGGGTCAGCCCCAGCATTTT

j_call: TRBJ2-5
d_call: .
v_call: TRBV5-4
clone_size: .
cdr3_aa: CASSSRGETQYF
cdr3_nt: TGTGCCAGCAGCTCCCGAGGAGAGACCCAGTACTTC

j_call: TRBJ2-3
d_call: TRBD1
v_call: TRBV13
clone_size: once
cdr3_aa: CASSLPGQGVDTQYF
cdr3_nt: TGTGCCAGCAGCTTACCGGGACAGGGGGTTGATACGCAGTATTTT

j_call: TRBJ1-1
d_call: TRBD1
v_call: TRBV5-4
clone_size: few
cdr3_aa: CASSDDRDAEAFF
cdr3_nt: TGTGCCAGCAGTGACGACAGGGACGCTGAAGCTTTCTTT

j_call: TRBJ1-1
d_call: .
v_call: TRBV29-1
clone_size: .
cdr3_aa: CSAQGPMNTEAFF
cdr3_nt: TGCAGCGCCCAGGGGCCCATGAACACTGAAGCTTTCTTT

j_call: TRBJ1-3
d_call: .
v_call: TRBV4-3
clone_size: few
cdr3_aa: CASSQVRSTYRDGAGNTIYF
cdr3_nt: TGCGCCAGCAGCCAAGTCCGGAGTACCTACAGGGACGGAGCTGGAAACACCATATATTTT

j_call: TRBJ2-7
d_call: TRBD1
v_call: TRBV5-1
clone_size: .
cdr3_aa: CASADRADSYEQYF
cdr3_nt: TGCGCCAGTGCCGACAGGGCTGACTCCTACGAGCAGTACTTC

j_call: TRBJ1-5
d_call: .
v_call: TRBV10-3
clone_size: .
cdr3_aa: CAISDVGGGQPQHF
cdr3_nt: TGTGCCATCAGTGACGTGGGGGGAGGTCAGCCCCAGCATTTT

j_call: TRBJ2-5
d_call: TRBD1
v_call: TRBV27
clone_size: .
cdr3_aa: CASSSDRARTQYF
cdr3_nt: TGTGCCAGCAGTTCAGACAGGGCTCGGACCCAGTACTTC

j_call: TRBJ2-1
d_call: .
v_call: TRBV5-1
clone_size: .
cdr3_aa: CASSGGRGVDEQFF
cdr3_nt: TGCGCCAGCAGCGGCGGCAGGGGGGTGGATGAGCAGTTCTTC

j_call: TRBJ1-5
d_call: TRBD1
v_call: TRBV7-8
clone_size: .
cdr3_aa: CASSSGTGGLQPQHF
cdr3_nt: TGTGCCAGCAGCTCGGGGACAGGAGGCCTTCAGCCCCAGCATTTT

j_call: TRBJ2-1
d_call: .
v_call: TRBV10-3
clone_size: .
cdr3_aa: CAISHRDTQYNEQFF
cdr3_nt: TGTGCCATCAGTCACCGGGACACTCAGTACAATGAGCAGTTCTTC

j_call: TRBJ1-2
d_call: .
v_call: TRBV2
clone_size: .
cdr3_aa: CASSVAAYTF
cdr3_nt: TGTGCCAGCAGTGTGGCCGCTTATACCTTC

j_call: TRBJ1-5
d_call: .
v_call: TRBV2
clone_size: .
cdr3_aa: CASRTQGSNQPQHF
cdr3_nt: TGTGCCAGCAGAACACAGGGTAGCAATCAGCCCCAGCATTTT

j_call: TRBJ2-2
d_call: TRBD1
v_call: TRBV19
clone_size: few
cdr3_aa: CASSPTGATTGELFF
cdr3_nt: TGTGCCAGTAGTCCGACAGGGGCGACCACCGGGGAGCTGTTTTTT

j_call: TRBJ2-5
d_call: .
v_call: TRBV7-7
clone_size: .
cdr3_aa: CASSSGTQETQYF
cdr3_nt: TGTGCCAGCAGCTCCGGGACCCAAGAGACCCAGTACTTC

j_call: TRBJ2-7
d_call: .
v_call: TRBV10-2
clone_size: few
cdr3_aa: CASSEGSSYEQYF
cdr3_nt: TGCGCCAGCAGTGAGGGCAGCTCCTACGAGCAGTACTTC

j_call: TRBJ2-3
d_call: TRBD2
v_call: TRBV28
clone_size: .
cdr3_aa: CASSEHGTSGRATDTQYF
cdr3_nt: TGTGCCAGCAGCGAACATGGGACTAGCGGGAGGGCCACAGATACGCAGTATTTT

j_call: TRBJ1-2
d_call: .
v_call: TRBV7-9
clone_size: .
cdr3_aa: CASSLVAGNTAGYTF
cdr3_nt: TGTGCCAGCAGCTTGGTCGCAGGGAATACGGCTGGCTACACCTTC

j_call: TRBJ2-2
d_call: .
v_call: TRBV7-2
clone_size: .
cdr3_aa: CASSLEGGRRTGELFF
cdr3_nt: TGTGCCAGCAGCTTAGAGGGGGGCCGAAGGACCGGGGAGCTGTTTTTT

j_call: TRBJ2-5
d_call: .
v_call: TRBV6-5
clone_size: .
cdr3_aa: CASSYSLGAGQETQYF
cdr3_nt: TGTGCCAGCAGTTACTCCTTAGGGGCGGGACAAGAGACCCAGTACTTC

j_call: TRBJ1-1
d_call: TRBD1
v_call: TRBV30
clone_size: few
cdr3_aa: CAWRGQGRTEAFF
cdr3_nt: TGTGCCTGGAGGGGACAGGGAAGGACTGAAGCTTTCTTT

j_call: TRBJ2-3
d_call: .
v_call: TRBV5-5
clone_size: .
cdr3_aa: CASSLGSIDTQYF
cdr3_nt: TGTGCCAGCAGCTTGGGCAGTATAGATACGCAGTATTTT

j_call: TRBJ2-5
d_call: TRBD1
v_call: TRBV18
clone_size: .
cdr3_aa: CASSPLPPGTGKETQYF
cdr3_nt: TGTGCCAGCTCACCACTACCCCCTGGGACAGGCAAAGAGACCCAGTACTTC

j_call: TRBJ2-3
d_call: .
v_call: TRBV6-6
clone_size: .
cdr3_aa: CASRKRRGLTDTQYF
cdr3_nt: TGTGCCAGCAGGAAGAGACGGGGTCTCACAGATACGCAGTATTTT

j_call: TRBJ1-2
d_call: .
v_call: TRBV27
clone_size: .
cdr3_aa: CASSFRGGYGYTF
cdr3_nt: TGTGCCAGCAGTTTTCGAGGGGGCTATGGCTACACCTTC

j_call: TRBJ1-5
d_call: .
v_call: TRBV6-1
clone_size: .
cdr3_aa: CASSTRADQPQHF
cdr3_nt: TGTGCCAGCAGTACGAGAGCAGATCAGCCCCAGCATTTT

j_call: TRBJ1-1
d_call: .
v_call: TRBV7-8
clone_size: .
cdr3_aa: CASSLDRLNTEAFF
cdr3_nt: TGTGCCAGCAGCTTAGACAGACTGAACACTGAAGCTTTCTTT

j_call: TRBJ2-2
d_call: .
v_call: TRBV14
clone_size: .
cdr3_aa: CASSQLGGGRNTGELFF
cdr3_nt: TGTGCCAGCAGCCAACTCGGGGGAGGCCGGAACACCGGGGAGCTGTTTTTT

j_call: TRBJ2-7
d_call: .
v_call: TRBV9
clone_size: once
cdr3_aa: CASSVASVQGYEQYF
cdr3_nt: TGTGCCAGCAGCGTAGCGAGCGTTCAAGGCTACGAGCAGTACTTC

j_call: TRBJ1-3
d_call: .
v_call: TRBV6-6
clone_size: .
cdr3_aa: CASMGRGAGNTIYF
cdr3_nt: TGTGCCAGCATGGGGAGAGGCGCTGGAAACACCATATATTTT

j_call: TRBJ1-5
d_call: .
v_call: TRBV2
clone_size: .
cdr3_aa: CASHGLTGGSNQPQHF
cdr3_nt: TGTGCCAGCCACGGCCTTACTGGGGGTAGCAATCAGCCCCAGCATTTT

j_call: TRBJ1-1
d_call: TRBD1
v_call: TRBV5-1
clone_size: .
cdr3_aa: CASSSGGGQGANTEAFF
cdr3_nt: TGCGCCAGCAGCTCCGGTGGGGGACAGGGGGCGAACACTGAAGCTTTCTTT

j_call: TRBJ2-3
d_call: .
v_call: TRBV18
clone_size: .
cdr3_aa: CASSGGRRDTQYF
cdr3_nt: TGTGCCAGCTCGGGCGGGCGGAGAGATACGCAGTATTTT

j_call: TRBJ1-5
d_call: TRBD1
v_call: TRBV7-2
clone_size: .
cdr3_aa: CASSLDRGNQPQHF
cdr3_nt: TGTGCCAGCAGCCTGGACAGGGGAAATCAGCCCCAGCATTTT

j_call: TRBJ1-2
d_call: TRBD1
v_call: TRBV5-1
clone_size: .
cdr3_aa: CASSLGTGGAGGYTF
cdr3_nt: TGCGCCAGCAGCTTGGGGACAGGGGGCGCGGGTGGCTACACCTTC

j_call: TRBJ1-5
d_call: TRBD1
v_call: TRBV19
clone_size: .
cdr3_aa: CASSNDKGAQPQHF
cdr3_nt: TGTGCCAGTAGCAACGACAAGGGGGCTCAGCCCCAGCATTTT

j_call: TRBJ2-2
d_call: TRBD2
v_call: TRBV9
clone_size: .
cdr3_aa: CASSAPGLNTGELFF
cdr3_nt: TGTGCCAGCAGCGCTCCGGGACTAAACACCGGGGAGCTGTTTTTT

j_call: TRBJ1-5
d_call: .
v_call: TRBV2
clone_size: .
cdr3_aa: CASSARVRGNQPQHF
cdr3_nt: TGTGCCAGCAGTGCCAGGGTTAGAGGCAATCAGCCCCAGCATTTT

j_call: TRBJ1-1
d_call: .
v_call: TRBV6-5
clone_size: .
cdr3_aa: CASSYSGGFTEAFF
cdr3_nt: TGTGCCAGCAGTTACTCCGGGGGTTTCACTGAAGCTTTCTTT

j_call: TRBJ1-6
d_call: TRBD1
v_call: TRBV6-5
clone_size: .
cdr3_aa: CASRRPTGDNSPLHF
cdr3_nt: TGTGCCAGCAGGAGGCCGACAGGGGATAATTCACCCCTCCACTTT

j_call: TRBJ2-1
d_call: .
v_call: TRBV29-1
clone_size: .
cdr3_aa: CSVGSGTAEQFF
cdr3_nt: TGCAGCGTAGGATCTGGGACGGCGGAGCAGTTCTTC

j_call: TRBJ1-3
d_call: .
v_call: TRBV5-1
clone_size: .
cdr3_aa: CASSLEGGSGNTIYF
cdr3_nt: TGCGCCAGCAGCTTGGAAGGCGGGTCTGGAAACACCATATATTTT

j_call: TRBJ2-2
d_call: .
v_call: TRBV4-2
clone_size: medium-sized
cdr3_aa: CASSQENTGELFF
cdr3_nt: TGTGCCAGCAGCCAAGAGAACACCGGGGAGCTGTTTTTT